These 31 T cell receptor beta chains came from one sample sequenced in a study of monozygotic twins with inflammatory bowel disease. With the 5' RACE reads reprocessed, TCRdb shows one record per CDR3 protein and no DNA. This table holds 190,000 or so distinct CDR3 sequences. Sequences were obtained from blood. The receptors come from a human donor with ulcerative colitis or Crohn's disease, or a healthy co-twin of an affected twin (not recorded which).

V and J are TRBV20-1 and TRBJ1-5. The germline gives CDR1 DFQATT, CDR2 SNEGSKA (reference sequence). The CDR3 runs 14 residues. CDR3 loop: CSARTNRQNQPQHF.

This chain connects TRBV6-5 to TRBJ2-5; TCRdb indicates TRBD2, and absent DNA this call remains unverified. The CDR3 covers 15 residues. CDR1 is MNHEY, CDR2 SVGAGI, per germline. CDR3 in amino acids: CASSYDWGERETQYF.

J is TRBJ2-1 and V is TRBV7-2; absent DNA, TCRdb's TRBD2 call cannot be checked. Germline values: CDR1 SGHTA, CDR2 FQGNSA. The CDR3 is 15 amino acids. CDR3 region: CASSIVAGGMSEQFF.

The gene calls are TRBV4-1 and TRBJ1-3. The CDR3 runs to 16 residues. Germline V gives CDR1 MGHRA, CDR2 YSYEKL. The CDR3 here is CASSQVGTASGNTIYF.

This chain uses TRBV20-1 with TRBJ1-2. In germline, CDR1 is DFQATT, CDR2 SNEGSKA (reference sequence). The CDR3 contains 12 residues. This CDR3 is CSASYLLEGYTF.

This CDR3 is CASSPYLADPFNEQFF. The chain links TRBV2 to TRBJ2-1; TCRdb's D call of TRBD1 is untestable without DNA. CDR3 length equals 16 residues. Germline V CDR1 and CDR2: SNHLY, FYNNEI.

The chain uses TRBV5-1 and TRBJ2-2; TCRdb gives TRBD1 as the D gene, but with no DNA this cannot be confirmed. CDR3 size: 16 residues. Germline V gives CDR1 SGHRS, CDR2 YFSETQ. The CDR3 loop reads CASRDSNSGATGELFF.

V and J are TRBV7-9 and TRBJ1-5; TCRdb reports TRBD1, a call that lacks DNA to check it against. The CDR3 loop spans 13 amino acids. Germline V gene data show CDR1 as SEHNR and CDR2 as FQNEAQ (reference sequence). This CDR3 is CASSNMGTQPQHF. Filled out from reference TRBV7-9 and TRBJ1-5, the complete variable domain reads DTGVSQNPRHKITKRGQNVTFRCDPISEHNRLYWYRQTLGQGPEFLTYFQNEAQLEKSRLLSDRFSAERPKGSFSTLEIQRTEQGDSAMYLCASSNMGTQPQHFGDGTRLSIL.

The chain carries TRBV29-1 and TRBJ1-1; the TRBD1 assignment by TCRdb is unverifiable without DNA. CDR3 length: 11 amino acids. Germline CDR1 is SQVTM and CDR2 is ANQGSEA. The CDR3 loop reads CSGRGDTEAFF. Complete variable domain (other parts from reference TRBV29-1 and TRBJ1-1): SAVISQKPSRDICQRGTSLTIQCQVDSQVTMMFWYRQQPGQSLTLIATANQGSEATYESGFVIDKFPISRPNLTFSTLTVSNMSPEDSSIYLCSGRGDTEAFFGQGTRLTVV.

This chain links TRBV6-5 with TRBJ2-5. The CDR3 runs 14 residues. Germline values: CDR1 MNHEY, CDR2 SVGAGI. The CDR3 sequence is CASSYSGLLETQYF.

The rearrangement links TRBV5-1 to TRBJ2-7. The CDR3 is 14 residues long. The germline CDR1 and CDR2 sequences are SGHRS and YFSETQ. This CDR3 reads CASSLVAGPYEQYF.

The chain carries TRBV7-2 and TRBJ2-3. The V gene's germline CDR1 is SGHTA and CDR2 FQGNSA. The CDR3 is 14 residues long. The CDR3 spells CASSPRQATDTQYF.

The gene calls are TRBV20-1 and TRBJ2-7; TCRdb outputs TRBD1, but without DNA this stays unchecked. The CDR3 runs 14 residues. Germline values: CDR1 DFQATT, CDR2 SNEGSKA (reference sequence). CDR3 sequence reads: CSVSRDRVGYEQYF.

V usage is TRBV29-1 and J usage is TRBJ1-2; with no DNA, the TCRdb D assignment of TRBD1 cannot be verified. From germline, CDR1 is SQVTM and CDR2 ANQGSEA. The CDR3 sequence is 12 residues long. The CDR3 sequence is CSAYGTLYGYTF.

The CDR3 is CATSGEWHNEQFF. The genes are TRBV19 and TRBJ2-1; with no DNA, the TCRdb D assignment of TRBD1 cannot be verified. Germline-derived CDR1 and CDR2 are LNHDA and SQIVND (reference sequence). The CDR3 consists of 13 residues.

The chain employs TRBV20-1 and TRBJ1-2. The CDR3 has 13 residues. Germline values: CDR1 DFQATT, CDR2 SNEGSKA (reference sequence). CDR3 protein: CSATGLQNYGYTF.

V usage is TRBV11-1 and J usage is TRBJ1-1; TCRdb's D gene call, TRBD1, goes unchecked for lack of DNA. The germline V gene encodes CDR1 SGHAT and CDR2 FQDESV (reference sequence). This CDR3 is 16 amino acids long. The CDR3 sequence is CASSLIGTGRKTEAFF.

V usage is TRBV20-1 and J usage is TRBJ2-7; TCRdb picks TRBD1, but there is no DNA to check that call. Germline V lookup: CDR1 DFQATT, CDR2 SNEGSKA (reference sequence). The CDR3 consists of 15 residues. The CDR3 protein is CSASKTGTFSYEQYF.

This chain uses TRBV7-9 with TRBJ2-1. The CDR3 totals 11 residues. The germline CDR1 and CDR2 sequences are SEHNR and FQNEAQ (reference sequence). This chain's CDR3 is CASSLNVEQFF.

CDR3: CASTHGGSPNYGYTF. The chain uses TRBV5-1 and TRBJ1-2; the TCRdb D gene call, TRBD1, has no DNA to confirm it. Germline V gene sequence: CDR1 SGHRS, CDR2 YFSETQ. This CDR3 has 15 residues.

The chain employs TRBV11-2 and TRBJ2-7. In germline, CDR1 is SGHAT, CDR2 FQNNGV. This CDR3 comprises 16 residues. The chain's CDR3 is CASSLDPQGGSYEQYF.

This chain links TRBV6-1 with TRBJ2-3; absent DNA, TCRdb's TRBD1 call cannot be checked. The CDR3 length is 16 residues. The germline CDR1 and CDR2 sequences are MNHNS and SASEGT. CDR3 sequence reads: CASTPGGQGSTDTQYF.

The chain combines TRBV5-1 with TRBJ2-2; TCRdb reports TRBD2, a call that lacks DNA to check it against. The germline V gene has CDR1 SGHRS and CDR2 YFSETQ. The CDR3 totals 14 residues. The chain's CDR3 is CASSSLAEGGELFF. The full variable domain, its missing parts supplied by reference TRBV5-1 and TRBJ2-2, is KAGVTQTPRYLIKTRGQQVTLSCSPISGHRSVSWYQQTPGQGLQFLFEYFSETQRNKGNFPGRFSGRQFSNSRSEMNVSTLELGDSALYLCASSSLAEGGELFFGEGSRLTVL.

The V call is TRBV7-9, the J call TRBJ2-5; TCRdb's D call, TRBD2, is unchecked because there is no DNA. This CDR3 is 13 amino acids long. Germline CDR1 is SEHNR and CDR2 is FQNEAQ (reference sequence). The CDR3 here is CASSFTSQETQYF.

CDR3 residues: CASTRGKSYEQYF. The chain combines TRBV12-3 or TRBV12-4 with TRBJ2-7; the TCRdb D gene call, TRBD2, has no DNA to confirm it. This CDR3 is built from 13 residues.

The chain recombines TRBV11-2 with TRBJ1-2; TCRdb designates TRBD1, a call that cannot be tested without DNA. Germline values: CDR1 SGHAT, CDR2 FQNNGV. This CDR3 region has 14 residues. CDR3 loop: CASRSRDPNYGYTF.

The CDR3: CASLGGTEAFF. The gene calls are TRBV7-8 and TRBJ1-1; TCRdb gives TRBD1 as the D gene, but with no DNA this cannot be confirmed. CDR3 length equals 11 residues. Germline-derived CDR1 and CDR2 are SGHVS and FQNEAQ.

V is TRBV6-4 and J is TRBJ2-1; the D call of TRBD2 rests on TCRdb alone, since no DNA is present to check it. Germline lookup yields CDR1 MRHNA and CDR2 SNTAGT. The CDR3 extends over 13 amino acids. Here the CDR3 reads CAAGLAGSNEQFF.

This chain connects TRBV11-2 to TRBJ1-2. In germline, CDR1 is SGHAT, CDR2 FQNNGV. This CDR3 is built from 18 residues. The CDR3 sequence: CASSFGEGITGPNYGYTF.

V gene TRBV10-1 combines with J gene TRBJ1-6. The CDR3 extends over 14 amino acids. Germline loops: CDR1 WNHNN, CDR2 SYGVQD (reference sequence). The CDR3 is CASSESMEGSPLHF.

The chain links TRBV2 to TRBJ2-7; lacking DNA, the TRBD2 call made by TCRdb goes unchecked. The CDR3 has 14 residues. Germline V gives CDR1 SNHLY, CDR2 FYNNEI. The CDR3 reads CASIGAGGSYEQYF.